The rows below give T cell receptor beta chains drawn from one sample of a study of T cell responses to AZD1222 COVID-19 vaccine. TCRdb's copy holds only in-frame clones and misses some; the assay was immunoSEQ multiplex PCR. The repertoire holds about 120,000 clones, with around 89% as singletons. Material: peripheral blood, obtained 28 days after the second AZD1222 dose. The receptors originated from an adult who received the AZD1222 COVID-19 vaccine. Both conserved end residues are part of each CDR3. Each record gives: D gene, clone size, J gene, V gene, CDR3 DNA, CDR3 protein. D genes are given only for firm matches. The size field is filled for only some rows; it gives once, few, many or a size class.

NA NA TRBJ1-4 TRBV29-1 TGCAGCACCCGTTCCATGGGTGAAAAACTGTTTTTT CSTRSMGEKLFF
NA NA TRBJ2-5 TRBV6-5 TGTGCCAGCAGTCCCCGGGGGGAGACCCAGTACTTC CASSPRGETQYF
TRBD2 NA TRBJ2-1 TRBV11-1 TGTGCCAGCAGCTCCTACGGGACTAGTAAAAACAATGAGCAGTTCTTC CASSSYGTSKNNEQFF
TRBD2 NA TRBJ2-7 TRBV13 TGTGCCAGCAGCCCCCTCAGCGGGAGAGCCTACGAGCAGTACTTC CASSPLSGRAYEQYF
TRBD2 NA TRBJ2-5 TRBV10-3 TGTGCCATCGGGGGGGTCGGAGAACAGTACTTC CAIGGVGEQYF
NA few TRBJ2-7 TRBV12-3/TRBV12-4 TGTGCCAGCAGTTTAGGGCTGGGAGAGCAGTACTTC CASSLGLGEQYF
NA NA TRBJ1-5 TRBV23-1 TGCGCCAGCAGTCCGCCACCCCGGGGGCTTGACAATCAGCCCCAGCATTTT CASSPPPRGLDNQPQHF
TRBD1 NA TRBJ1-6 TRBV28 TGTGCCAGCAGCCTCACAATGCCAGGGGGGGATAATTCACCCCTCCACTTT CASSLTMPGGDNSPLHF
TRBD1 NA TRBJ1-1 TRBV7-9 TGTGCCAGCAGCTGGGGGACAGGGGGTGACACTGAAGCTTTCTTT CASSWGTGGDTEAFF
TRBD1 NA TRBJ1-5 TRBV6-5 TGTGCCAGCGTCGGACAGGGGGTCAGTCAGCCCCAGCATTTT CASVGQGVSQPQHF
NA NA TRBJ1-1 TRBV2 TGTGCCAGCAGTGAAGCTCAGGGCCAGAACACTGAAGCTTTCTTT CASSEAQGQNTEAFF
NA NA TRBJ2-5 TRBV18 TGTGCCAGCTCACCACGGGACCTAGTCCAAGAGACCCAGTACTTC CASSPRDLVQETQYF
TRBD2 NA TRBJ2-1 TRBV5-1 TGCGCCAGCAGCTTCATAACCCGACTAGCGGGAGTCCCCAGCTCCTACAATGAGCAGTTCTTC CASSFITRLAGVPSSYNEQFF
NA NA TRBJ1-5 TRBV7-9 TGTGCCAGCAGCCAGAGGCAGGGTCAGCCCCAGCATTTT CASSQRQGQPQHF
TRBD2 once TRBJ2-2 TRBV9 TGTGCCAGCAGCATCAGACTAGCGGGAACCCCGAACACCGGGGAGCTGTTTTTT CASSIRLAGTPNTGELFF
NA NA TRBJ1-2 TRBV6-1 TGTGCCAGCAGTGAAGTGGGGAGTCTCTATGGCTACACCTTC CASSEVGSLYGYTF
NA NA TRBJ2-2 TRBV12-3/TRBV12-4 TGTGCCAGCAGTTTAAAAGGGGCCGGGGAGCTGTTTTTT CASSLKGAGELFF
NA NA TRBJ2-1 TRBV2 TGTGCCAGCAGCTTCAACAATGAGCAGTTCTTC CASSFNNEQFF
NA NA TRBJ1-5 TRBV6-2/TRBV6-3 TGTGCCAGCAGTTACGGAGGGACACGAACTCAGCCCCAGCATTTT CASSYGGTRTQPQHF
TRBD1 NA TRBJ1-2 TRBV28 TGTGCCAGCACCGCGGACAGGGCTAGCTATGGCTACACCTTC CASTADRASYGYTF
TRBD2 NA TRBJ2-1 TRBV9 TGTGCCAGCAGCCAAGGACTAGCCCCAACCTACAATGAGCAGTTCTTC CASSQGLAPTYNEQFF
NA NA TRBJ1-4 TRBV7-8 TGTGCCAGCAGCCCCCAGGCAACTAATGAAAAACTGTTTTTT CASSPQATNEKLFF
NA NA TRBJ1-3 TRBV7-9 TGTGCCAGCAGCTTAATCTTCCGACCGAGCTCTGGAAACACCATATATTTT CASSLIFRPSSGNTIYF
NA once TRBJ1-1 TRBV5-1 TGCGCCAGCAGCCAGAACACTGAAGCTTTCTTT CASSQNTEAFF
TRBD1 NA TRBJ1-2 TRBV12-5 TGTGCTAGTGGTTTGTCCCGACAGGGAAGAGGCTATGGCTACACCTTC CASGLSRQGRGYGYTF
NA few TRBJ1-1 TRBV5-1 TGCGCCAGCAGCTTGGTGAGGGGGAACACTGAAGCTTTCTTT CASSLVRGNTEAFF
NA NA TRBJ1-1 TRBV7-3 TGTGCCAGCAGCTTAGAACCGGGGCTTGGAGCTGAAGCTTTCTTT CASSLEPGLGAEAFF
NA NA TRBJ1-2 TRBV19 TGTGCCAGTAGTACCTCGATATCTCGAGGGGCGTACTCTTCTAACTATGGCTACACCTTC CASSTSISRGAYSSNYGYTF
NA NA TRBJ1-5 TRBV2 TGTGCCAGCAGTGGACAGTATGGGGATCAGCCCCAGCATTTT CASSGQYGDQPQHF
NA NA TRBJ1-1 TRBV5-1 TGCGCCAGCAGCTTGGCCGTGGGGTTTGAAGCTTTCTTT CASSLAVGFEAFF
TRBD2 NA TRBJ2-1 TRBV7-2 TGTGCCAGCAGCTTAGCAGCGGGAGGGTACAATGAGCAGTTCTTC CASSLAAGGYNEQFF
NA NA TRBJ1-1 TRBV7-9 TGTGCCAGCAGCCTAACCGCTGGGGCTGAAGCTTTCTTT CASSLTAGAEAFF
NA NA TRBJ1-1 TRBV4-2 TGTGCCAGCAGCCAAGGGGACGTCTCGAACACTGAAGCTTTCTTT CASSQGDVSNTEAFF
TRBD1 NA TRBJ1-1 TRBV6-2/TRBV6-3 TGTGCCAGCAGCCGACAGGGGGTGAAGCTTTCGGACACTGAAGCTTTCTTT CASSRQGVKLSDTEAFF
NA NA TRBJ2-3 TRBV11-3 TGTGCCAGCAGCCAACAGGGAAAGCAGTATTTT CASSQQGKQYF
TRBD1 once TRBJ1-2 TRBV18 TGTGCCAGCTCACCACGGGACAGACCTAACTATGGCTACACCTTC CASSPRDRPNYGYTF
NA NA TRBJ1-5 TRBV28 TGTGCCAGCAGTTGGGACATAGCCAGCAATCAGCCCCAGCATTTT CASSWDIASNQPQHF
NA NA TRBJ2-3 TRBV4-3 TGCGCCAGCAGCCAAGAGGTCCCGGGCGGGGCCTCCTACACAGATACGCAGTATTTT CASSQEVPGGASYTDTQYF
TRBD1 NA TRBJ1-1 TRBV5-6 TGTGCCAGCAGCTCGGAACAGGGGGCTTTAGCTGAAGCTTTCTTT CASSSEQGALAEAFF
NA NA TRBJ1-2 TRBV11-1 TGTGCCAGCAAAAGTGACCACCGAGCTGGCTACACCTTC CASKSDHRAGYTF
TRBD2 NA TRBJ2-7 TRBV15 TGTGCCACCAGCATGCTAGCGGGGGGGTACGAGCAGTACTTC CATSMLAGGYEQYF
TRBD2 NA TRBJ2-7 TRBV15 TGTGCCACCAGCAGAATCTTAGCGGGAGGGATCCTCTTGGAGCAGTACTTC CATSRILAGGILLEQYF
TRBD2 once TRBJ2-5 TRBV24-1 TGTGCCACCAGTGTGGGAACGGGAGGGGAAGAGACCCAGTACTTC CATSVGTGGEETQYF
NA NA TRBJ1-2 TRBV9 TGTGCCAGCAGCGGAGTAGTTAACTATGGCTACACCTTC CASSGVVNYGYTF
NA few TRBJ1-2 TRBV7-9 TGTGCCAGCAGCTTCTTGGGGCCCAACTATGGCTACACCTTC CASSFLGPNYGYTF
NA once TRBJ2-7 TRBV18 TGTGCCAGCTCCCAACGGGACGGTATCTCCTACGAGCAGTACTTC CASSQRDGISYEQYF
NA NA TRBJ2-7 TRBV7-8 TGTGCCAGCAGTTCCCCCGGCCGAAAGGGCTACGAGCAGTACTTC CASSSPGRKGYEQYF
NA NA TRBJ2-1 TRBV7-8 TGTGCCAGCAGCTTAGGGCGTCCCGATGAGCAGTTCTTC CASSLGRPDEQFF
TRBD1 NA TRBJ1-5 TRBV15 TGTGCCACCAGCAGAGACAGGGGGATTAGCAATCAGCCCCAGCATTTT CATSRDRGISNQPQHF
NA NA TRBJ1-5 TRBV7-2 TGTGCCAGCAGCACCTGGGACACTTATAGCAATCAGCCCCAGCATTTT CASSTWDTYSNQPQHF
NA NA TRBJ1-1 TRBV4-1 TGCGCCAGCAGCCAGGCAGGTGAAGCTTTCTTT CASSQAGEAFF
NA once TRBJ1-1 TRBV4-2 TGTGCCAGCAGCCAAGGGCAGGGATCCCGTGGCACTGAAGCTTTCTTT CASSQGQGSRGTEAFF
TRBD2 NA TRBJ2-3 TRBV5-1 TGCGCCAGCAGTTTCCTTAGCGGGAGAGCAACAGATACGCAGTATTTT CASSFLSGRATDTQYF
NA NA TRBJ2-1 TRBV5-4 TGTGCCAGCAGCTTAGGTAGGGACCATTACAATGAGCAGTTCTTC CASSLGRDHYNEQFF
TRBD1 NA TRBJ2-1 TRBV14 TGTGCCAGCAGCACCCAGGGGTCCAGGGGGCCCCATGAGCAGTTCTTC CASSTQGSRGPHEQFF
NA NA TRBJ1-2 TRBV7-3 TGTGCCAGCAGCCCCACAGGTTCCACTAACTATGGCTACACCTTC CASSPTGSTNYGYTF
NA NA TRBJ1-5 TRBV2 TGTGCCAGCAGTGATTTGTATAGCAATCAGCCCCAGCATTTT CASSDLYSNQPQHF
NA NA TRBJ2-2 TRBV11-1 TGTGCCAGCAGGACACCGCGGGACACCGGGGAGCTGTTTTTT CASRTPRDTGELFF
NA once TRBJ1-2 TRBV27 TGTGCCAGCCGTCTCGGTTCCTATGGCTACACCTTC CASRLGSYGYTF
NA NA TRBJ2-7 TRBV4-2 TGTGCCAGCAGCCTTTACGCGGCAGACGAGCAGTACTTC CASSLYAADEQYF